This T cell receptor (beta chain) was obtained from a study of CD8 T cells in ankylosing spondylitis. Whole-study findings and limits: Matched ankylosing spondylitis synovial fluid reportedly contained a significantly enriched population of disease-linked clones.

The authors made TCR beta libraries by quantitative 5'-RACE with molecular barcodes. TCRdb used MiXCR to reprocess the 5' RACE reads, holding one entry per CDR3 protein. The sample contains 250,000 to 300,000 distinct CDR3 sequences, about 19% of which appear only once. The CDR3 totals 12 residues. V lost 6 bases and J 2 bases, leaving 6 bases between the germline ends. At least ten counts were recorded for this clonotype. Its matching antigen is unknown. Sequenced: blood, either unsorted or a sorted T cell fraction (not recorded which). This sequence was found in a male donor with ankylosing spondylitis or in good health (not recorded which). The chain couples TRBV12-3 or TRBV12-4 to TRBJ2-3; D is uncertain. The CDR3 bases are TGTGCCAGCAGAGATACCACAGATACGCAGTATTTT. Translation gives CASRDTTDTQYF.